These 20 T cell receptor beta chains came from one sample sequenced in a study of a mutant IDH1 vaccine in newly diagnosed glioma. The antigens for these receptors are not known. Profiling relied on immunoSEQ multiplex PCR, and the TCRdb table lists in-frame clones only, not all of them. Here the sample spans 70,000 to 100,000 clones, 91% being singletons. Time point described: week 5, during vaccination. Every vaccination contained 300 ug of the mutant IDH1 20-mer peptide and was paired with topical imiquimod. Here the sequenced sample was PBMCs, taken from a glioma patient whose treatment included an IDH1 peptide vaccine. These receptors were obtained from a woman in her forties or fifties with glioma.

This chain uses TRBV6-5 with TRBJ2-7, with 9 bases fitting TRBD2. CDR1 and CDR2 (germline): MNHEY, SVGAGI. V lost 0 bases and J lost 5; bases outside the gene matches: 2. The CDR3 covers 14 residues. CDR3 DNA: TGTGCCAGCAGTTACTCGGCGGGAGGGCACGAGCAGTACTTC. Protein sequence: CASSYSAGGHEQYF.

This chain uses TRBV4-2 with TRBJ2-7; D gene ambiguous. Germline loops: CDR1 LGHNA, CDR2 YNFKEQ. Trimming removed 2 bases at V and 6 bases at J, with 14 bases between. The CDR3 length is 14 residues. The CDR3 DNA follows: TGTGCCAGCAGCCAACCCACCCAGGCGACCGAGCAGTACTTC. Residues: CASSQPTQATEQYF.

V is TRBV9 and J is TRBJ1-1, with 9 bases identical to TRBD1. From germline, CDR1 is SGDLS and CDR2 YYNGEE. This CDR3 is built from 14 residues. V trimming: 4 bases; J trimming: 4 bases; junction bases outside the gene matches: 5. In DNA form, the CDR3 reads TGTGCCAGCAGCACCTCGACAGGGGGCACTGAAGCTTTCTTT. Translation: CASSTSTGGTEAFF.

The rearrangement uses TRBV29-1 and TRBJ2-1, with D unclear. With 3 bases removed from V and 4 bases from J, the gap between germline ends came to 10 bases. The CDR3 runs 13 residues. CDR1 is SQVTM, CDR2 ANQGSEA, per germline. The CDR3 DNA reads as TGCAGCGTTGACAACTCGATTTACAATGAGCAGTTCTTC. Protein product: CSVDNSIYNEQFF.

This chain uses TRBV9 with TRBJ1-3; 7 nucleotides agree with TRBD1. The V gene end was trimmed by 4 bases and the J gene end by 4 bases; junction bases not matched to a gene: 20. This CDR3 comprises 19 residues. Germline-derived CDR1 and CDR2 are SGDLS and YYNGEE. The CDR3 spells CASSSAPGQNSETGNTIYF. CDR3 in DNA: TGTGCCAGCAGCTCGGCTCCGGGACAGAACTCTGAAACCGGAAACACCATATATTTT.

The J gene is TRBJ2-7, the V gene TRBV6-1; 13 bases line up with TRBD2. The V gene's germline CDR1 is MNHNS and CDR2 SASEGT. This CDR3 region has 14 residues. V trimming: 6 bases; J trimming: 3 bases; junction bases outside the gene matches: 2. The CDR3: CASSGLAGVYEQYF. For the CDR3, the DNA is TGTGCCAGCAGCGGACTAGCGGGAGTCTACGAGCAGTACTTC.

This clone was observed a few times. The chain links TRBV18 to TRBJ1-1; D unclear. V was pared by 8 bases and J by 1 base, with 11 bases between. Per germline, CDR1 KGHSH and CDR2 LQKENI. The CDR3 extends over 13 amino acids. The CDR3 nucleotides are TGTGCCAGCCTAACAGTGGCGAACACTGAAGCTTTCTTT. This codes for CASLTVANTEAFF.

The V and J genes are TRBV10-3 and TRBJ2-7; 9 bases align to TRBD1. Trimming at V came to 6 bases and at J to 2 bases, leaving 5 bases not matched to a gene. This CDR3 has 14 residues. Germline loops: CDR1 ENHRY, CDR2 SYGVKD. The CDR3 loop is CAISPGTGTYEQYF. The CDR3 DNA sequence: TGTGCCATCAGCCCCGGGACAGGGACCTACGAGCAGTACTTC.

The V and J genes are TRBV5-3 and TRBJ2-1, with 7 bases identical to TRBD2. TRBV5-3 is known as an ORF, though its function is uncertain. This CDR3 is 17 amino acids long. V shed 2 bases, J shed 6 bases, and the junction held 14 bases outside the gene matches. The CDR3 DNA reads TGTGCCAGAAGCTTAATTCCATCGCGGGAGACTTCCAATGAGCAGTTCTTC. It yields the protein CARSLIPSRETSNEQFF.

The chain is built from TRBV27 and TRBJ1-1; 8 bases are a match to TRBD1. The trim removed 5 bases at V and 5 bases at J, leaving 7 bases unmatched. The germline gives CDR1 MNHEY, CDR2 SMNVEV (reference sequence). This CDR3 is built from 14 residues. The CDR3 loop reads CASSADRGGTEAFF. CDR3 coding DNA: TGTGCCAGCAGTGCTGACAGGGGTGGGACTGAAGCTTTCTTT.

The J gene is TRBJ1-1, the V gene TRBV20-1, with D unclear. The CDR3 totals 11 residues. CDR1 is DFQATT and CDR2 is SNEGSKA in the germline V gene (reference sequence). The ends were cut back, 0 bases at V and 7 bases at J, with 6 bases in the middle. CDR3 coding DNA: TGCAGTGCTAGAGACCGATATGAAGCTTTCTTT. As protein: CSARDRYEAFF.

The chain is built from TRBV6-1 and TRBJ2-4; D is tentatively TRBD1 or TRBD2 (5 bases each). The V end lost 4 bases, the J end lost 10 bases, and 14 bases lay between the germline ends. Germline CDR1 reads MNHNS; CDR2 reads SASEGT. The CDR3 sequence is 13 residues long. CDR3 DNA sequence: TGTGCCAGCAGTGCCTCGGGGCCAAAAATTCAGTACTTC. Encoded protein: CASSASGPKIQYF.

This rearrangement joins TRBV19 to TRBJ1-1; D uncertain. CDR3 length: 14 amino acids. V lost 3 bases and J lost 2, with 10 bases in between. Germline CDR1 LNHDA, CDR2 SQIVND (reference sequence). CDR3 region: CASSIGPTNTEAFF. The DNA of the CDR3 is TGTGCCAGTAGTATTGGGCCGACCAACACTGAAGCTTTCTTT.

The count of this clone is one. This chain links TRBV6-1 with TRBJ1-2; 8 nucleotides align to TRBD1. Per the germline V gene, CDR1 is MNHNS and CDR2 is SASEGT. This CDR3 contains 12 residues. CDR3 in DNA: TGTCTCGATCAACAGGGGGACTATGGCTACACCTTC. Translating gives CLDQQGDYGYTF.

The chain is built from TRBV19 and TRBJ2-5; TRBD2 matches at 7 bases. The J call may be wrong; the DNA end is better matched by TRBJ2-7. This CDR3 contains 14 residues. Germline V lookup: CDR1 LNHDA, CDR2 SQIVND (reference sequence). The CDR3 spells CASSIRGSAGEQYF. DNA of the CDR3: TGTGCCAGTAGTATACGCGGGAGTGCCGGCGAGCAGTACTTC.

The rearrangement uses TRBV19 and TRBJ2-7; D call uncertain. From germline, CDR1 is LNHDA and CDR2 SQIVND (reference sequence). CDR3 length: 12 residues. The germline V and J ends were trimmed by 1 base and 5 bases, with 6 bases remaining between them. The CDR3 loop is CASSIASHEQYF. CDR3 nucleotides: TGTGCCAGTAGTATAGCAAGTCACGAGCAGTACTTC.

The chain couples TRBV28 to TRBJ2-1, with 15 bases identical to TRBD2. CDR3 length: 14 amino acids. Germline V gene sequence: CDR1 MDHEN, CDR2 SYDVKM. V dropped 5 bases and J dropped 14; count of bases not matched to a gene: 7. CDR3 DNA sequence: TGTGCCAGCAGTCCCCCGGGACTAGCGGGAGGAGAGTTCTTC. The encoded protein is CASSPPGLAGGEFF.

The V call is TRBV28, the J call TRBJ2-5, with D possibly matching TRBD1 (6 bases). The CDR3 length is 13 residues. In germline, CDR1 is MDHEN, CDR2 SYDVKM. The V and J ends lost 7 bases and 1 base respectively, with 10 bases between them. CDR3 sequence (DNA): TGTGCCAGCATGGACAGTTTCCAAGAGACCCAGTACTTC. Its translation is CASMDSFQETQYF.

The rearrangement joins TRBV7-9 to TRBJ1-4; D might be TRBD1 (6 bases). CDR1 is SEHNR, CDR2 FQNEAQ, per germline (reference sequence). The V end lost 5 bases, the J end lost 7 bases, and 17 bases lay between the germline ends. The CDR3 runs to 15 residues. The CDR3 here is CASSPRAGESEKLFF. CDR3 nucleotides: TGTGCCAGCAGCCCTAGGGCAGGGGAAAGTGAAAAACTGTTTTTT.

This chain uses TRBV6-1 with TRBJ2-7, with a weak D call TRBD2 (6 bases). V shed 4 bases and J shed 7 bases, with 17 bases lying between them. The CDR3 is made up of 14 amino acids. Looked up from germline, CDR1 is MNHNS and CDR2 is SASEGT. The CDR3 region is CASSAGGAYGEQYF. The DNA for the CDR3 is TGTGCCAGCAGTGCCGGGGGAGCCTACGGGGAGCAGTACTTC.